This T cell receptor beta chain was retrieved from a study of CD8 T cells in Susac syndrome. V was trimmed by 6 bases and J by 2 bases, leaving 16 bases between them. CDR1 and CDR2 (germline): DFQATT, SNEGSKA (reference sequence). CDR3 size: 14 residues. Reverse transcription of roughly 0.45 to 1 ug RNA used random hexamers. immunoSEQ multiplex PCR amplified TCR beta CDR3 across 54 Vbeta, 13 Jbeta. TCRdb reprocessed the immunoSEQ multiplex PCR reads via MiXCR and lists one record per CDR3 protein. The table shows fewer than 300,000 distinct CDR3 sequences, with about 85% occurring only once. The sequence was collected from a human donor with multiple sclerosis. The sample consisted of CD8+ T cells from PBMCs. The rearrangement links TRBV20-1 to TRBJ1-2; D is unclear. CDR3 nucleotides: TGCAGTGCACAACGACCCCAGGAGAACTATGGCTACACCTTC. It codes for CSAQRPQENYGYTF.